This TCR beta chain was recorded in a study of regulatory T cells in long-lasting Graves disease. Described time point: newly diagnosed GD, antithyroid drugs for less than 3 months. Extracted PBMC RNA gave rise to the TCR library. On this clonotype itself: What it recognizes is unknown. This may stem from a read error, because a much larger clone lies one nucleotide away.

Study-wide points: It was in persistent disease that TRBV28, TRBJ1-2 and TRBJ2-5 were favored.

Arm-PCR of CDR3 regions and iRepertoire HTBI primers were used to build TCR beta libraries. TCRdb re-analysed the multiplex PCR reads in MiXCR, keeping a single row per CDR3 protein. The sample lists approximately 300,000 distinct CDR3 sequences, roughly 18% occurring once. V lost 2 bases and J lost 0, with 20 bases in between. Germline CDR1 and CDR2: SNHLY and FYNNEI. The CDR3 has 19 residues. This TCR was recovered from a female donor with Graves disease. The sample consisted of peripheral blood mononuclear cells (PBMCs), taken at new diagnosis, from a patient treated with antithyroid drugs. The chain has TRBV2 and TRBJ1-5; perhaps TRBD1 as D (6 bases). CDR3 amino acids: CASSEWWPGAPYSNQPQHF. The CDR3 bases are TGTGCCAGCAGTGAATGGTGGCCAGGGGCCCCGTATAGCAATCAGCCCCAGCATTTT.